These 15 T cell receptor beta chains were all obtained from the same sample, sequenced in a study of T cell responses to AZD1222 COVID-19 vaccine. Produced via immunoSEQ multiplex PCR; TCRdb's table is partial and in-frame only. The data contain 110,000 to 150,000 clones, 80% to 90% of them seen just once; the ten biggest clones take up more than 7%. The sequenced sample was peripheral blood, obtained on day 0 of AZD1222 vaccination. The source of these receptors is an adult in good health.

This sequence joins TRBV15 and TRBJ2-2, with 9 bases lining up with TRBD2. The CDR3 extends over 15 amino acids. Germline-derived CDR1 and CDR2 are LNHNV and YYDKDF (reference sequence). Losses at the gene ends were 9 bases for V and 4 bases for J; bases not matched to a gene: 9. CDR3 loop: CATRLAVGTTGELFF. DNA for the CDR3: TGTGCCACACGACTAGCGGTAGGAACCACCGGGGAGCTGTTTTTT.

The rearrangement joins TRBV12-2 to TRBJ2-3; the table's D gene call, TRBD2, was not cross checked with the DNA. TRBV12-2 constitutes a pseudogene. The CDR3 is 16 residues long. Here the CDR3 reads CASRLVPSGATDTQYF. The CDR3 DNA follows: TGTGCAAGTCGCTTAGTTCCTAGCGGGGCAACAGATACGCAGTATTTT.

The J gene is TRBJ1-5, the V gene TRBV7-8; TRBD1 matches 11 bases. The junction had 6 bases not matched to a gene; V was cut back by 5 bases and J by 0 bases. Germline V gene data show CDR1 as SGHVS and CDR2 as FQNEAQ. This CDR3 is 17 amino acids long. The chain's CDR3 is CASSPRDRGFSNQPQHF. CDR3 sequence (DNA): TGTGCCAGCAGCCCCCGGGACAGGGGGTTTAGCAATCAGCCCCAGCATTTT.

This chain connects TRBV6-5 to TRBJ2-3, with D hard to call. Germline V CDR1 and CDR2: MNHEY, SVGAGI. The CDR3 sequence is 15 residues long. Trimming took 5 bases from V and 2 from J, leaving 14 bases between them. CDR3 residues: CASSPQAALTDTQYF. In DNA form, the CDR3 reads TGTGCCAGCAGTCCCCAGGCAGCCCTCACAGATACGCAGTATTTT.

The rearrangement links TRBV2 to TRBJ1-5; D call uncertain. This CDR3 comprises 14 residues. The V gene lost 1 base and the J gene lost 4 bases, with 8 bases spanning the gap. CDR1 and CDR2 (germline): SNHLY, FYNNEI. The CDR3 nucleotides are TGTGCCAGCAGTGAAGGGGCGGGGAATCAGCCCCAGCATTTT. The encoded protein is CASSEGAGNQPQHF. Supplemented by reference TRBV2 and TRBJ1-5, the full variable domain reads EPEVTQTPSHQVTQMGQEVILRCVPISNHLYFYWYRQILGQKVEFLVSFYNNEISEKSEIFDDQFSVERPDGSNFTLKIRSTKLEDSAMYFCASSEGAGNQPQHFGDGTRLSIL.

The chain employs TRBV6-5 and TRBJ1-4; D remains ambiguous. V lost 8 bases to trimming and J lost 7 bases, with 8 bases between them. The CDR3 sequence is 11 residues long. From germline, CDR1 is MNHEY and CDR2 SVGAGI. The CDR3 DNA follows: TGTGCCAGCGGGCGCCCTGAAAAACTGTTTTTT. Its protein product is CASGRPEKLFF.

This clone occurred a few times. The chain carries TRBV6-5 and TRBJ2-7, with D unresolved. This CDR3 spans 15 amino acids. CDR1 is MNHEY and CDR2 is SVGAGI in the germline V gene. V dropped 2 bases and J dropped 2 bases, with 13 bases sitting between them. The CDR3, as DNA: TGTGCCAGCAGTTACCGGGTAGGGCTCCCCTACGAGCAGTACTTC. It codes for CASSYRVGLPYEQYF.

In its sample, this clone was seen many times. The gene calls are TRBV19 and TRBJ1-5; D not resolved. The CDR3 covers 13 residues. CDR1 LNHDA and CDR2 SQIVND come from the germline V gene (reference sequence). V was pared by 3 bases and J by 3 bases, with 6 bases between. CDR3 in amino acids: CASSMVANQPQHF. The CDR3 DNA reads as TGTGCCAGTAGTATGGTTGCCAATCAGCCCCAGCATTTT.

This chain connects TRBV29-1 to TRBJ2-3; perhaps TRBD2 as D (6 bases). This CDR3 region has 13 residues. Germline lookup yields CDR1 SQVTM and CDR2 ANQGSEA. Trimming removed 3 bases at V and 5 bases at J, with 12 bases between. CDR3 bases: TGCAGCGTTGACGCGGGAACTTTAGATACGCAGTATTTT. It encodes CSVDAGTLDTQYF.

This chain connects TRBV12-3 or TRBV12-4 to TRBJ1-4; the D is unclear. The CDR3 is made up of 12 amino acids. Trimming removed 6 bases from V and 11 bases from J, with 13 bases in between. CDR3 sequence reads: CASSYSVGKLFF. The CDR3 bases are TGTGCCAGCAGCTACAGTGTGGGGAAACTGTTTTTT.

The gene calls are TRBV6-5 and TRBJ1-2; TRBD1 might be the D (6 bases). The germline V and J ends were trimmed by 10 bases and 8 bases, with 14 bases remaining between them. Germline CDR1 and CDR2: MNHEY and SVGAGI. The CDR3 contains 11 residues. The CDR3 sequence is CATEGGKGYTF. The CDR3 nucleotides are TGTGCCACCGAAGGGGGGAAGGGCTACACCTTC.

This clone has a single count. The chain has TRBV11-2 and TRBJ1-1; no reliable D call. CDR3 size: 13 residues. Per the germline V gene, CDR1 is SGHAT and CDR2 is FQNNGV. V lost 3 bases to trimming and J lost 6 bases, with 11 bases between them. CDR3 region: CASSFLRAAEAFF. The CDR3 DNA reads as TGTGCCAGCAGCTTTTTAAGGGCTGCTGAAGCTTTCTTT.

The CDR3 loop reads CASRPGLAGDEQYF. The CDR3 bases are TGTGCCAGCAGACCGGGACTAGCGGGAGACGAGCAGTACTTC. The chain employs TRBV5-4 and TRBJ2-7, with TRBD2 matching over 14 bases. The V gene end was trimmed by 5 bases and the J gene end by 5 bases; junction bases not matched to a gene: 3. The length of the CDR3 is 14 residues. Germline loops: CDR1 SGHNT, CDR2 YYREEE (reference sequence).

This clone turned up a few times. V and J are TRBV24-1 and TRBJ1-2, with 7 bases identical to TRBD1. The CDR3 totals 15 residues. Unmatched junction bases numbered 7, after V lost 4 bases and J lost 3 bases. Germline CDR1 reads KGHDR; CDR2 reads SFDVKD. The CDR3 is CATSDTITGDYGYTF. The CDR3 nucleotides are TGTGCCACCAGTGACACGATAACAGGGGACTATGGCTACACCTTC.

The V and J genes are TRBV5-4 and TRBJ1-1; TRBD1 matches at 7 bases. This CDR3 is 15 amino acids long. Germline values: CDR1 SGHNT, CDR2 YYREEE (reference sequence). J lost 1 base, V lost 3 bases, and 6 bases had no gene match. The CDR3 loop reads CASSWVGGGNTEAFF. In DNA, the CDR3 is TGTGCCAGCAGCTGGGTAGGGGGCGGGAACACTGAAGCTTTCTTT.